This T cell receptor (beta chain) was profiled in a study of early T cells in non-severe SARS-CoV-2 infection. Across the whole study: The input, bulk RNA from unsorted whole blood, was sequenced, and chains were unpaired. Broader study findings: Anti-spike CD8 specificities were favored by VDJdb matching, whose results missed private and CD4 specificities.

The CDR3 runs to 12 residues. The V and J ends lost 10 bases and 7 bases, in that order; junction bases with no gene match: 10. CDR1 and CDR2 (germline): SGHNT, YYREEE (reference sequence). This clonotype was counted at least ten times. Antigen specificity is unknown. Unique molecular identifiers were attached to individual cDNA molecules. MiXCR, run by TCRdb on the 5' RACE reads, gives a single entry per CDR3 protein. The data contain about 45,000 distinct CDR3 sequences, 9.5% to 15% of them seen just once; the ten biggest clones take up 16%. The sequence came from an adult who was a healthcare worker with PCR-confirmed SARS-CoV-2 infection or an uninfected control (not recorded which). Sequenced sample: whole blood. The V and J genes are TRBV5-4 and TRBJ1-2, with 7 bases identical to TRBD1. The CDR3 nucleotides read TGTGCCGCCCAAGGGGGCGCCCCTGGCTACACCTTC. Its translation is CAAQGGAPGYTF.